This is a list of T cell receptor beta chains from one sample in a study of blood T cell repertoires in COVID-19. Only in-frame clones appear in the TCRdb table, and some are missing; sequencing was by immunoSEQ multiplex PCR. Of roughly 140,000 clones listed, 76% are singletons. The source material was peripheral blood. These receptors were obtained from a woman aged 80 or older with acute or convalescent COVID-19. CDR3s include the opening cysteine and the closing phenylalanine or tryptophan. The order of the fields is clone size, V gene, D gene, CDR3 length, J gene, CDR3 protein, CDR3 DNA. A D gene is named only where the DNA matches it firmly. The size of a clone is reported for some rows only, either as once, few or many, or as a class for expanded clones.

clone size: .
V gene: TRBV7-2
D gene: TRBD2
CDR3 length: 20
J gene: TRBJ2-3
CDR3 protein: CASSLAPGLAGGQGTDTQYF
CDR3 DNA: TGTGCCAGCAGCTTAGCTCCTGGACTAGCGGGGGGCCAGGGAACAGATACGCAGTATTTT

clone size: .
V gene: TRBV10-3
D gene: TRBD1
CDR3 length: 14
J gene: TRBJ1-1
CDR3 protein: CATTPGQGRTEAFF
CDR3 DNA: TGTGCCACGACCCCGGGACAGGGGAGGACTGAAGCTTTCTTT

clone size: .
V gene: TRBV3-1/TRBV3-2
D gene: TRBD1
CDR3 length: 16
J gene: TRBJ2-1
CDR3 protein: CASSSLLGQGFAEQFF
CDR3 DNA: TGTGCCAGCAGCTCTCTGTTGGGACAGGGTTTTGCTGAGCAGTTCTTC

clone size: .
V gene: TRBV5-1
D gene: TRBD1
CDR3 length: 18
J gene: TRBJ2-6
CDR3 protein: CASSLAWTGPLGANVLTF
CDR3 DNA: TGCGCCAGCAGCTTGGCCTGGACAGGGCCATTGGGGGCCAACGTCCTGACTTTC

clone size: .
V gene: TRBV6-5
D gene: TRBD1
CDR3 length: 16
J gene: TRBJ1-1
CDR3 protein: CASSLSRGLGGTEAFF
CDR3 DNA: TGTGCCAGCAGTTTATCCAGGGGGCTAGGGGGCACTGAAGCTTTCTTT

clone size: .
V gene: TRBV6-6
D gene: .
CDR3 length: 14
J gene: TRBJ1-5
CDR3 protein: CASSPGGRNQPQHF
CDR3 DNA: TGTGCCAGCAGCCCGGGGGGTCGCAATCAGCCCCAGCATTTT

clone size: few
V gene: TRBV5-1
D gene: .
CDR3 length: 15
J gene: TRBJ1-2
CDR3 protein: CASSLAAGLDYGYTF
CDR3 DNA: TGCGCCAGCAGCTTGGCGGCAGGTTTAGACTATGGCTACACCTTC

clone size: .
V gene: TRBV2
D gene: .
CDR3 length: 15
J gene: TRBJ2-3
CDR3 protein: CASSEPGQSTDTQYF
CDR3 DNA: TGTGCCAGCAGTGAGCCAGGGCAGAGCACAGATACGCAGTATTTT

clone size: .
V gene: TRBV6-2/TRBV6-3
D gene: .
CDR3 length: 15
J gene: TRBJ1-5
CDR3 protein: CASSYNRQSNQPQHF
CDR3 DNA: TGTGCCAGCAGTTACAACAGGCAGAGCAATCAGCCCCAGCATTTT

clone size: .
V gene: TRBV6-6
D gene: TRBD1
CDR3 length: 15
J gene: TRBJ1-3
CDR3 protein: CASSYDRADGNTIYF
CDR3 DNA: TGTGCCAGCAGTTATGACAGGGCCGATGGAAACACCATATATTTT

clone size: .
V gene: TRBV5-1
D gene: TRBD1
CDR3 length: 15
J gene: TRBJ1-5
CDR3 protein: CASRPGQGEGQPQHF
CDR3 DNA: TGCGCCAGCAGACCCGGACAGGGTGAGGGGCAGCCCCAGCATTTT

clone size: .
V gene: TRBV9
D gene: TRBD1
CDR3 length: 14
J gene: TRBJ1-6
CDR3 protein: CASSGGQGRSPLHF
CDR3 DNA: TGTGCCAGCAGCGGGGGACAGGGCCGTTCACCCCTCCACTTT

clone size: .
V gene: TRBV25-1
D gene: .
CDR3 length: 13
J gene: TRBJ1-1
CDR3 protein: CASSLIGEGEAFF
CDR3 DNA: TGTGCCAGCAGTTTGATCGGGGAGGGAGAAGCTTTCTTT

clone size: .
V gene: TRBV4-3
D gene: .
CDR3 length: 14
J gene: TRBJ1-1
CDR3 protein: CASSQESGGRGTFF
CDR3 DNA: TGCGCCAGCAGCCAAGAATCCGGTGGTAGGGGGACTTTCTTT

clone size: .
V gene: TRBV19
D gene: TRBD1
CDR3 length: 16
J gene: TRBJ2-1
CDR3 protein: CASSTYRDRGRHEQFF
CDR3 DNA: TGTGCCAGTAGTACGTACCGGGACAGGGGGCGGCATGAGCAGTTCTTC

clone size: once
V gene: TRBV5-1
D gene: .
CDR3 length: 18
J gene: TRBJ2-1
CDR3 protein: CASSLSPSGGGQYNEQFF
CDR3 DNA: TGCGCCAGCAGCTTGTCCCCGTCGGGCGGGGGCCAATACAATGAGCAGTTCTTC

clone size: .
V gene: TRBV18
D gene: TRBD1
CDR3 length: 15
J gene: TRBJ2-5
CDR3 protein: CASSPGTGGEETQYF
CDR3 DNA: TGTGCCAGCTCTCCCGGGACAGGGGGCGAAGAGACCCAGTACTTC

clone size: .
V gene: TRBV5-8
D gene: .
CDR3 length: 14
J gene: TRBJ1-1
CDR3 protein: CASSLRGLSTEAFF
CDR3 DNA: TGTGCCAGCAGCTTGAGGGGATTGAGCACTGAAGCTTTCTTT

clone size: .
V gene: TRBV29-1
D gene: TRBD1
CDR3 length: 13
J gene: TRBJ1-1
CDR3 protein: CSVERQGVSEAFF
CDR3 DNA: TGCAGCGTTGAACGCCAGGGGGTTTCTGAAGCTTTCTTT

clone size: once
V gene: TRBV5-4
D gene: .
CDR3 length: 15
J gene: TRBJ2-7
CDR3 protein: CASSSPIESKNEQYF
CDR3 DNA: TGTGCCAGCAGCTCACCTATCGAAAGTAAGAACGAGCAGTACTTC

clone size: .
V gene: TRBV30
D gene: .
CDR3 length: 14
J gene: TRBJ1-5
CDR3 protein: CAWSASWENQPQHF
CDR3 DNA: TGTGCCTGGAGTGCGTCCTGGGAGAATCAGCCCCAGCATTTT

clone size: .
V gene: TRBV6-5
D gene: .
CDR3 length: 14
J gene: TRBJ2-7
CDR3 protein: CASSHDSILYEQYF
CDR3 DNA: TGTGCCAGCAGTCATGACAGTATTCTCTACGAGCAGTACTTC

clone size: few
V gene: TRBV24-1
D gene: .
CDR3 length: 16
J gene: TRBJ2-1
CDR3 protein: CATSDSGLERPNEQFF
CDR3 DNA: TGTGCCACCAGTGATTCTGGGCTCGAAAGGCCCAATGAGCAGTTCTTC

clone size: few
V gene: TRBV7-7
D gene: .
CDR3 length: 17
J gene: TRBJ2-2
CDR3 protein: CASSEGVRRVNTGELFF
CDR3 DNA: TGTGCTAGCAGCGAAGGGGTCCGAAGGGTGAACACCGGGGAGCTGTTTTTT

clone size: .
V gene: TRBV6-5
D gene: TRBD1
CDR3 length: 14
J gene: TRBJ1-4
CDR3 protein: CASRLTGVNEKLFF
CDR3 DNA: TGTGCCAGCAGGCTGACAGGGGTAAATGAAAAACTGTTTTTT

clone size: .
V gene: TRBV25-1
D gene: .
CDR3 length: 14
J gene: TRBJ1-2
CDR3 protein: CASSELERAGGYTF
CDR3 DNA: TGTGCCAGCAGTGAATTGGAGAGGGCTGGCGGCTACACCTTC

clone size: .
V gene: TRBV19
D gene: TRBD2
CDR3 length: 15
J gene: TRBJ2-5
CDR3 protein: CASSLSGGYQETQYF
CDR3 DNA: TGTGCCAGTAGTCTTAGCGGGGGGTACCAAGAGACCCAGTACTTC

clone size: .
V gene: TRBV5-1
D gene: TRBD1
CDR3 length: 15
J gene: TRBJ1-2
CDR3 protein: CASRTAGTGDFGYTF
CDR3 DNA: TGCGCCAGCAGGACCGCCGGGACAGGGGACTTTGGCTACACCTTC

clone size: .
V gene: TRBV2
D gene: .
CDR3 length: 13
J gene: TRBJ1-5
CDR3 protein: CASSARVSQPQHF
CDR3 DNA: TGTGCCAGCAGTGCGAGGGTTAGTCAGCCCCAGCATTTT

clone size: .
V gene: TRBV23-1
D gene: TRBD2
CDR3 length: 17
J gene: TRBJ2-2
CDR3 protein: CASSQPSHAGGTGELFF
CDR3 DNA: TGCGCCAGCAGTCAACCCTCTCATGCGGGGGGGACCGGGGAGCTGTTTTTT

clone size: .
V gene: TRBV4-2
D gene: .
CDR3 length: 14
J gene: TRBJ1-1
CDR3 protein: CASSQVAGENEAFF
CDR3 DNA: TGTGCCAGCAGCCAAGTGGCGGGGGAAAATGAAGCTTTCTTT

clone size: .
V gene: TRBV25-1
D gene: .
CDR3 length: 14
J gene: TRBJ2-1
CDR3 protein: CASTPATSNWEQFF
CDR3 DNA: TGTGCCAGCACCCCGGCAACTAGTAATTGGGAGCAGTTCTTC

clone size: .
V gene: TRBV27
D gene: TRBD2
CDR3 length: 14
J gene: TRBJ2-3
CDR3 protein: CASSVGTSRDTQYF
CDR3 DNA: TGTGCCAGCAGTGTAGGGACTAGCCGAGATACGCAGTATTTT

clone size: few
V gene: TRBV7-6
D gene: TRBD1
CDR3 length: 16
J gene: TRBJ2-3
CDR3 protein: CASSPTTGGITDTQYF
CDR3 DNA: TGTGCCAGCAGCCCGACTACAGGGGGAATCACAGATACGCAGTATTTT

clone size: .
V gene: TRBV27
D gene: TRBD2
CDR3 length: 16
J gene: TRBJ2-4
CDR3 protein: CASSKTSGRWGNIQYF
CDR3 DNA: TGTGCCAGCAGTAAGACTAGCGGGAGATGGGGAAACATTCAGTACTTC

clone size: .
V gene: TRBV18
D gene: .
CDR3 length: 14
J gene: TRBJ1-1
CDR3 protein: CASSGDILNTEAFF
CDR3 DNA: TGTGCCAGCTCAGGAGATATCTTGAACACTGAAGCTTTCTTT

clone size: .
V gene: TRBV5-1
D gene: TRBD1
CDR3 length: 15
J gene: TRBJ1-1
CDR3 protein: CASSSLSQGATEAFF
CDR3 DNA: TGCGCCAGCAGCTCCCTGAGCCAGGGGGCGACTGAAGCTTTCTTT

clone size: .
V gene: TRBV19
D gene: TRBD1
CDR3 length: 15
J gene: TRBJ2-7
CDR3 protein: CASSPGQANSYEQYF
CDR3 DNA: TGTGCCAGTAGTCCGGGACAGGCTAACTCCTACGAGCAGTACTTC

clone size: few
V gene: TRBV19
D gene: .
CDR3 length: 11
J gene: TRBJ2-1
CDR3 protein: CASSRELEQFF
CDR3 DNA: TGTGCCAGTAGCAGGGAACTCGAGCAGTTCTTC

clone size: .
V gene: TRBV2
D gene: TRBD1
CDR3 length: 15
J gene: TRBJ1-1
CDR3 protein: CASSPSGTAGSEAFF
CDR3 DNA: TGTGCCAGCAGCCCCTCAGGGACAGCCGGATCTGAAGCTTTCTTT

clone size: .
V gene: TRBV15
D gene: .
CDR3 length: 16
J gene: TRBJ2-2
CDR3 protein: CATSGGGQSFAGELFF
CDR3 DNA: TGTGCCACCAGCGGAGGGGGACAGTCTTTCGCCGGGGAGCTGTTTTTT

clone size: .
V gene: TRBV11-2
D gene: .
CDR3 length: 13
J gene: TRBJ2-3
CDR3 protein: CASSSLRTDTQYF
CDR3 DNA: TGTGCCAGCAGCTCCCTACGCACAGATACGCAGTATTTT

clone size: few
V gene: TRBV7-2
D gene: .
CDR3 length: 14
J gene: TRBJ1-5
CDR3 protein: CASSSRGGGQPQHF
CDR3 DNA: TGTGCCAGCAGCTCGAGGGGGGGCGGGCAGCCCCAGCATTTT

clone size: .
V gene: TRBV21-1
D gene: .
CDR3 length: 13
J gene: TRBJ1-1
CDR3 protein: CASRTGEGFEAFF
CDR3 DNA: TGTGCCAGCAGGACAGGGGAGGGCTTTGAAGCTTTCTTT

clone size: .
V gene: TRBV2
D gene: .
CDR3 length: 14
J gene: TRBJ1-1
CDR3 protein: CASRREAMNTEAFF
CDR3 DNA: TGTGCCAGCAGGCGGGAAGCCATGAACACTGAAGCTTTCTTT

clone size: .
V gene: TRBV9
D gene: TRBD1
CDR3 length: 16
J gene: TRBJ1-5
CDR3 protein: CASSPTGGLGNQPQHF
CDR3 DNA: TGTGCCAGCAGCCCCACAGGGGGGTTGGGCAATCAGCCCCAGCATTTT

clone size: .
V gene: TRBV7-3
D gene: .
CDR3 length: 14
J gene: TRBJ2-5
CDR3 protein: CASSPNGGPETQYF
CDR3 DNA: TGTGCCAGCAGCCCCAACGGGGGGCCTGAGACCCAGTACTTC

clone size: few
V gene: TRBV9
D gene: TRBD1
CDR3 length: 13
J gene: TRBJ1-2
CDR3 protein: CASSVNRGYGYTF
CDR3 DNA: TGTGCCAGCAGCGTCAACAGGGGCTATGGCTACACCTTC

clone size: .
V gene: TRBV6-6
D gene: .
CDR3 length: 11
J gene: TRBJ2-2
CDR3 protein: CASAQLGELFF
CDR3 DNA: TGTGCCAGCGCCCAGTTAGGGGAGCTGTTTTTT

clone size: .
V gene: TRBV6-5
D gene: .
CDR3 length: 15
J gene: TRBJ1-2
CDR3 protein: CASSFVGAPSYGYTF
CDR3 DNA: TGTGCCAGCAGTTTCGTGGGGGCGCCTTCCTATGGCTACACCTTC

clone size: .
V gene: TRBV14
D gene: .
CDR3 length: 13
J gene: TRBJ2-2
CDR3 protein: CASSQVNTGELFF
CDR3 DNA: TGTGCCAGCAGCCAAGTAAACACCGGGGAGCTGTTTTTT

clone size: .
V gene: TRBV28
D gene: .
CDR3 length: 17
J gene: TRBJ1-4
CDR3 protein: CASRTGTAFATNEKLFF
CDR3 DNA: TGTGCCAGCAGAACAGGGACCGCATTTGCAACTAATGAAAAACTGTTTTTT

clone size: .
V gene: TRBV5-8
D gene: .
CDR3 length: 11
J gene: TRBJ1-2
CDR3 protein: CASSPRIGYTF
CDR3 DNA: TGTGCCAGCAGCCCGCGTATAGGCTACACCTTC

clone size: .
V gene: TRBV27
D gene: TRBD1
CDR3 length: 16
J gene: TRBJ1-1
CDR3 protein: CASSLSGTGLWTEAFF
CDR3 DNA: TGTGCCAGCAGTTTATCCGGGACAGGGCTTTGGACTGAAGCTTTCTTT

clone size: .
V gene: TRBV14
D gene: .
CDR3 length: 15
J gene: TRBJ1-6
CDR3 protein: CASSQDLPLSSPLHF
CDR3 DNA: TGTGCCAGCAGCCAAGATCTTCCTTTGTCCTCTCCCCTCCACTTT

clone size: .
V gene: TRBV30
D gene: .
CDR3 length: 14
J gene: TRBJ2-7
CDR3 protein: CAWSDPGGWGEQYF
CDR3 DNA: TGTGCCTGGAGTGACCCGGGGGGCTGGGGTGAGCAGTACTTC

clone size: .
V gene: TRBV5-6
D gene: .
CDR3 length: 13
J gene: TRBJ1-2
CDR3 protein: CASSRTANYGYTF
CDR3 DNA: TGTGCCAGCAGCAGGACAGCTAACTATGGCTACACCTTC